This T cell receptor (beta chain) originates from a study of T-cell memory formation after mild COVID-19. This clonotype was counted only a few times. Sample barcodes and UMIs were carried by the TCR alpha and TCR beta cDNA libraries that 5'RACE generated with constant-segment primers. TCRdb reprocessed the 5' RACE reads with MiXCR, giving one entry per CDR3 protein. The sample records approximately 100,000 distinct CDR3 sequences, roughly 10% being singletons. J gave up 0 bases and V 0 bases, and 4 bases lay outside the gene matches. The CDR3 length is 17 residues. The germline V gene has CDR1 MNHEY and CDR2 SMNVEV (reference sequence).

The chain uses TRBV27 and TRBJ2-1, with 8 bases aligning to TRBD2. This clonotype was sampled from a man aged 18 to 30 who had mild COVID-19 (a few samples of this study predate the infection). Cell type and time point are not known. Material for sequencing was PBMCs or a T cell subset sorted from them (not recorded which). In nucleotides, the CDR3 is TGTGCCAGCAGTTTATCGGTGGCGGGAGGCTCCTACAATGAGCAGTTCTTC. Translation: CASSLSVAGGSYNEQFF.